The 14 T cell receptor beta chains below were found in one sample sequenced in a study of CD8+CD57+ T cells in acquired aplastic anemia. Sequencing was done on patients that had shown CD8+CD57+ cell expansion by flow cytometry. The template used for profiling TCR beta VDJ and CDR3 was genomic DNA. TCRdb reprocessed the reads via MiXCR and lists one record per CDR3 protein. The sample shows approximately 180,000 distinct CDR3 sequences, about three fifths of them seen only once. The sequencing sample was made of sorted CD4+, CD8+, or CD8+CD57+ T cells (not recorded which) from PBMCs. The receptors originated from a human donor with aplastic anemia.

The V gene is TRBV2, the J gene TRBJ2-7; 7 bases are shared with TRBD2. Trimming cost V 8 bases and J 6 bases; bases outside gene matches: 13. This CDR3 contains 14 residues. The germline CDR1 and CDR2 sequences are SNHLY and FYNNEI. This CDR3 is CASCYTGEGFEQYF. CDR3 nucleotide sequence: TGTGCCAGCTGCTACACGGGGGAGGGATTCGAGCAGTACTTC. The full variable domain, in which reference TRBV2 and TRBJ2-7 provide the parts outside the CDR3, is EPEVTQTPSHQVTQMGQEVILRCVPISNHLYFYWYRQILGQKVEFLVSFYNNEISEKSEIFDDQFSVERPDGSNFTLKIRSTKLEDSAMYFCASCYTGEGFEQYFGPGTRLTVT.

The chain has TRBV7-9 and TRBJ2-3; TRBD2 matches 11 bases. CDR1 SEHNR and CDR2 FQNEAQ come from the germline V gene (reference sequence). V shed 5 bases, J shed 4 bases, and the junction held 5 bases outside the gene matches. The CDR3 spans 15 residues. CDR3: CASSNSGGAADTQYF. Written as DNA, the CDR3 is TGTGCCAGCAGCAATAGCGGGGGGGCGGCAGATACGCAGTATTTT.

This clonotype occurred a few times. V usage is TRBV2 and J usage is TRBJ2-2; no clear D. The CDR3 runs to 14 residues. Trimming took off 5 bases at V and 6 bases at J, with 13 bases between the two ends. Germline V CDR1 and CDR2: SNHLY, FYNNEI. In DNA, the CDR3 is TGTGCCAGCAGTTTATCGAGTGGGCCCGGGGAGCTGTTTTTT. Translating gives CASSLSSGPGELFF.

This clonotype was counted between two and nine times. The V and J genes are TRBV24-1 and TRBJ1-3; 8 bases line up with TRBD1. There are 12 residues in the CDR3. The J segment lost 8 bases and the V segment lost 7 bases, leaving 3 bases of the junction unmatched. Germline CDR1 KGHDR, CDR2 SFDVKD. The DNA for the CDR3 is TGTGCCACCAGGGACAGGGTGGACACCATATATTTT. Translation: CATRDRVDTIYF.

The genes are TRBV7-2 and TRBJ2-5; D gene uncertain. Germline V lookup: CDR1 SGHTA, CDR2 FQGNSA. With 3 bases removed from V and 5 bases from J, the gap between germline ends came to 4 bases. The CDR3 totals 11 residues. The DNA for the CDR3 is TGTGCCAGCAGCTTGCCTGAGACCCAGTACTTC. This encodes CASSLPETQYF. Drawing the rest from reference TRBV7-2 and TRBJ2-5, the complete variable domain is GAGVSQSPSNKVTEKGKDVELRCDPISGHTALYWYRQSLGQGLEFLIYFQGNSAPDKSGLPSDRFSAERTGGSVSTLTIQRTQQEDSAVYLCASSLPETQYFGPGTRLLVL.

This chain links TRBV7-9 with TRBJ1-4; D perhaps matches TRBD1 (5 bases). The CDR3 has 16 amino acids. CDR1 and CDR2 from the germline V gene are SEHNR and FQNEAQ (reference sequence). Trimming took off 0 bases at V and 7 bases at J, with 15 bases between the two ends. The CDR3 bases are TGTGCCAGCAGCTTAGCGGCGTCAACGGGACTTGAAAAACTGTTTTTT. This codes for CASSLAASTGLEKLFF.

This chain joins TRBV25-1 and TRBJ1-1, with TRBD1 identical over 8 bases. Per the germline V gene, CDR1 is MGHDK and CDR2 is SYGVNS. The CDR3 runs to 12 residues. Trimming cost V 7 bases and J 3 bases; bases outside gene matches: 1. The CDR3: CASTRGHTEAFF. As DNA, the CDR3 is TGTGCCAGCACCAGGGGGCACACTGAAGCTTTCTTT.

This clonotype was observed at least ten times. The CDR3 here is CASSPGLASSDTQYF. The CDR3 DNA is TGTGCCAGCAGCCCCGGACTAGCGTCATCAGATACGCAGTATTTT. The rearrangement joins TRBV6-6 to TRBJ2-3; 9 nucleotides match TRBD2. The germline V gene encodes CDR1 MNHNY and CDR2 SVGAGI (reference sequence). CDR3 length equals 15 residues. The ends lost 6 bases at V and 4 bases at J; junction bases unmatched: 8.

V and J are TRBV4-3 and TRBJ1-1; a possible D gene is TRBD1 (5 bases). The V end was cut by 3 bases, the J end by 2 bases, with 10 bases between. Germline-derived CDR1 and CDR2 are LGHNA and YSLEER. The CDR3 is made up of 14 amino acids. CDR3 protein: CASSQGGINTEAFF. CDR3 sequence (DNA): TGCGCCAGCAGCCAGGGGGGTATCAACACTGAAGCTTTCTTT.

This sequence joins TRBV2 and TRBJ2-6; D not certain. CDR3 length equals 15 residues. Trimming took 4 bases from V and 2 from J, leaving 9 bases between them. Per germline, CDR1 SNHLY and CDR2 FYNNEI. The CDR3 is CASSVSGAGANVLTF. As DNA, the CDR3 is TGTGCCAGCAGTGTTTCCGGCGCTGGGGCCAACGTCCTGACTTTC.

The CDR3 bases are TGTGCCATCAGTGAGTCGATGGCAGGGAACACTGAAGCTTTCTTT. Translated, it gives CAISESMAGNTEAFF. V usage is TRBV10-3 and J usage is TRBJ1-1; D unclear. Germline CDR1 reads ENHRY; CDR2 reads SYGVKD. The CDR3 loop spans 15 amino acids. V was pared by 0 bases and J by 1 base, with 9 bases between.

The chain combines TRBV19 with TRBJ2-4; 8 nucleotides align to TRBD1. Germline assignment: CDR1 LNHDA and CDR2 SQIVND (reference sequence). This CDR3 is built from 13 residues. With V trimmed by 10 bases and J by 6 bases, 8 bases remained unmatched. The CDR3 is CATVADRVNIQYF. CDR3 sequence (DNA): TGTGCCACCGTGGCGGACAGGGTAAACATTCAGTACTTC.

In DNA form, the CDR3 reads TGCAGTGCTAGTAAAGCTAGCGGGGGGGGGCCCACAGATACGCAGTATTTT. Translated: CSASKASGGGPTDTQYF. The chain combines TRBV20-1 with TRBJ2-3; TRBD2 agrees at 12 bases. The V gene end was trimmed by 3 bases and the J gene end by 2 bases; junction bases not matched to a gene: 9. Looked up from germline, CDR1 is DFQATT and CDR2 is SNEGSKA (reference sequence). The CDR3 is 17 amino acids.

In its sample, this clonotype was seen once. The V and J genes are TRBV7-9 and TRBJ2-2, with a possible D match to TRBD1 (5 bases). The V end lost 4 bases, the J end lost 5 bases, and 17 bases lay between the germline ends. Germline loops: CDR1 SEHNR, CDR2 FQNEAQ (reference sequence). This CDR3 has 16 residues. The CDR3: CASSSLTDGGTGELFF. The CDR3, as DNA: TGTGCCAGCAGCTCGCTGACAGACGGCGGAACCGGGGAGCTGTTTTTT.